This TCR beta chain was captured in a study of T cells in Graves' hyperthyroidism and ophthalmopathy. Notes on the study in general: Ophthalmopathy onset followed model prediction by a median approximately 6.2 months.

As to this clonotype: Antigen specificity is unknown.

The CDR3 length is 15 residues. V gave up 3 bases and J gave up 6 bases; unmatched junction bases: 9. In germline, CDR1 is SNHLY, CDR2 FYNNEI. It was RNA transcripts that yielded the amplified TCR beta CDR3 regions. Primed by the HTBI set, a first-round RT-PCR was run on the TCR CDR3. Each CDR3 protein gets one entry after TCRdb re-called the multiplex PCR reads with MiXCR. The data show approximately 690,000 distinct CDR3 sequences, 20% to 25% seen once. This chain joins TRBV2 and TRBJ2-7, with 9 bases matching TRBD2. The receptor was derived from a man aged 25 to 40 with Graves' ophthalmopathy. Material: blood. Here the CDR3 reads CASSESSGRTREQYF. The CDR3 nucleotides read TGTGCCAGCAGTGAGTCGAGCGGGAGGACGCGCGAGCAGTACTTC. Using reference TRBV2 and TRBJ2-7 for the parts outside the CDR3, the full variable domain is EPEVTQTPSHQVTQMGQEVILRCVPISNHLYFYWYRQILGQKVEFLVSFYNNEISEKSEIFDDQFSVERPDGSNFTLKIRSTKLEDSAMYFCASSESSGRTREQYFGPGTRLTVT.